A selection of T cell receptor beta chains follows, all from one sample in a study of OX40 agonist ivuxolimab in advanced cancers. Some clones are missing from TCRdb's copy, which holds only in-frame ones; the method was immunoSEQ multiplex PCR. The table has about 77,000 clones, around four fifths seen once. The sequencing used CD4+ or CD8+ T cells sorted from blood, collected in a trial of the OX40 agonist ivuxolimab. The receptors shown here come from an adult with an advanced solid tumor such as melanoma, head and neck, liver or kidney cancer. Each CDR3 is given with its conserved first and last residue.

v_gene,j_gene,CDR3aa
TRBV7-2,TRBJ2-2,CASSLIRTAGELFF
TRBV11-2,TRBJ2-7,CASSRGRNYEQYF
TRBV27,TRBJ1-4,CASRETGNEKLFF
TRBV2,TRBJ1-1,CASNEREDSEAFF
TRBV19,TRBJ2-2,CASIRGASGTGELFF
TRBV5-1,TRBJ2-2,CASSLNTGELFF
TRBV7-2,TRBJ1-1,CASSLTGGQETEAFF
TRBV6-1,TRBJ1-4,CASSGTQGVREKLFF
TRBV7-2,TRBJ1-5,CASSLGQQPNQPQHF
TRBV4-1,TRBJ1-1,CASRTVENTEAFF
TRBV5-5,TRBJ2-7,CASSLWGPLAEQYF
TRBV5-4,TRBJ1-2,CASSLGDRGDGYTF
TRBV27,TRBJ1-4,CASSGIQGRHEKLFF
TRBV11-3,TRBJ2-5,CASTLRQRAGETQYF
TRBV2,TRBJ1-3,CASSEIGGTGNTIYF
TRBV7-2,TRBJ2-3,CASSLSWLAGVRTQYF
TRBV4-1,TRBJ2-5,CASSQEGLAGRETQYF